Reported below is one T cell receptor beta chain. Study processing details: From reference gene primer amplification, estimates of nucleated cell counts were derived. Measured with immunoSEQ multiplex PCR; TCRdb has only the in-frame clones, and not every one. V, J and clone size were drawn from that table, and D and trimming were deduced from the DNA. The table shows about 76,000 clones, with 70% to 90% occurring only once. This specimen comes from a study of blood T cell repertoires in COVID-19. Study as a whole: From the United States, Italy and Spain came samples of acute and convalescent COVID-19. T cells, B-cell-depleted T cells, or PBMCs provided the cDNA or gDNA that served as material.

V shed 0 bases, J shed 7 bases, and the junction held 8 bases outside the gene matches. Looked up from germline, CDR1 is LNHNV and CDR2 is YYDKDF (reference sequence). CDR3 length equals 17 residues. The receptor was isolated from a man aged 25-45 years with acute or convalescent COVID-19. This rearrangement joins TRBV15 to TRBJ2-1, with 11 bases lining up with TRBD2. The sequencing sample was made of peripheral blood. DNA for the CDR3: TGTGCCACCAGCAGAGATCTTAGAACTAGCGGGAGAAATGAGCAGTTCTTC. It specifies CATSRDLRTSGRNEQFF.